These T cell receptor beta chains were read from a single sample in a study of cytomegalovirus exposure and HLA in healthy donors. The protocol was immunoSEQ multiplex PCR, while the TCRdb copy is restricted to in-frame clones and leaves out a portion. The sample comprises 90,000 to 140,000 clones, about 81% of which are singletons, and 2% to 2.5% rests with the top ten. The sample taken for sequencing was PBMCs. All receptors derive from a man aged 25 to 40 in good health and CMV-seronegative. CDR3s include the opening cysteine and the closing phenylalanine or tryptophan. The D gene is left open where the match is weak. Not every row has a clone size; where given, it reads once, few, many or a size class.

-,-,TRBJ1-2,TRBV27,CASSLTQLDSYGYTF,TGTGCCAGCAGCCTTACCCAATTGGACAGCTATGGCTACACCTTC
-,TRBD2,TRBJ2-3,TRBV28,CASRTSAPTDTQYF,TGTGCCAGCAGGACTAGCGCCCCCACAGATACGCAGTATTTT
once,-,TRBJ1-1,TRBV6-1,CASSETGQTEAFF,TGTGCCAGCAGTGAAACAGGTCAGACTGAAGCTTTCTTT
-,TRBD1,TRBJ2-3,TRBV6-5,CASSYWGQGADTQYF,TGTGCCAGCAGTTACTGGGGACAGGGGGCAGATACGCAGTATTTT
-,TRBD1,TRBJ2-5,TRBV5-4,CASSSGQGASETQYF,TGTGCCAGCAGTTCGGGACAGGGGGCATCGGAGACCCAGTACTTC
few,-,TRBJ1-5,TRBV7-9,CASSSFKGGQPQHF,TGTGCCAGCAGCTCGTTTAAGGGAGGCCAGCCCCAGCATTTT
-,TRBD2,TRBJ2-5,TRBV7-2,CASSRTSGETETQYF,TGTGCCAGCAGCCGGACTAGCGGGGAGACGGAGACCCAGTACTTC
once,TRBD1,TRBJ2-3,TRBV18,CASSPQAGTGLLDTQYF,TGTGCCAGCTCACCACAGGCCGGGACAGGGCTGTTAGATACGCAGTATTTT
few,TRBD1,TRBJ2-6,TRBV27,CASSVRTGSGANVLTF,TGTGCCAGCAGCGTCCGGACAGGGTCTGGGGCCAACGTCCTGACTTTC
-,-,TRBJ1-1,TRBV7-2,CASSLDYGRGNTEAFF,TGTGCCAGCAGCTTAGATTATGGCAGGGGGAACACTGAAGCTTTCTTT
-,-,TRBJ1-1,TRBV25-1,CASSLDRGDTEAFF,TGTGCCAGCAGTCTCGACCGGGGAGACACTGAAGCTTTCTTT
-,-,TRBJ1-1,TRBV7-2,CASTLRAQGTEAFF,TGTGCCAGCACCCTACGGGCGCAGGGCACTGAAGCTTTCTTT
once,-,TRBJ2-3,TRBV14,CASSENRAIDTQYF,TGTGCCAGCAGCGAGAACAGGGCTATCGATACGCAGTATTTT
-,-,TRBJ1-4,TRBV5-1,CASRTTEQGYGEKLFF,TGCGCCAGCAGGACAACGGAACAGGGATATGGGGAAAAACTGTTTTTT
-,-,TRBJ2-3,TRBV5-1,CASRPGGGVAADTQYF,TGCGCCAGCAGACCCGGAGGTGGCGTAGCGGCGGATACGCAGTATTTT
-,-,TRBJ1-1,TRBV23-1,CASSQSRRGGMEAFF,TGCGCCAGCAGTCAATCAAGACGGGGAGGGATGGAAGCTTTCTTT
-,TRBD2,TRBJ2-5,TRBV5-1,CASSLAISGSGETQYF,TGCGCCAGCAGCTTGGCTATTAGCGGGAGTGGAGAGACCCAGTACTTC
-,-,TRBJ1-5,TRBV5-8,CASSQQGYSNQPQHF,TGTGCCAGCAGCCAACAGGGTTATAGCAATCAGCCCCAGCATTTT
few,-,TRBJ1-2,TRBV7-2,CASSPQENYGYTF,TGTGCCAGCAGTCCACAGGAGAACTATGGCTACACCTTC
-,TRBD1,TRBJ1-4,TRBV28,CASSFTGDATNEKLFF,TGTGCCAGCAGTTTTACAGGGGATGCAACTAATGAAAAACTGTTTTTT
-,-,TRBJ2-3,TRBV21-1,CAGEETDTQYF,TGTGCCGGCGAGGAGACAGATACGCAGTATTTT
once,-,TRBJ1-2,TRBV7-9,CASALGGALDYGYTF,TGTGCCAGCGCACTGGGAGGGGCTCTCGATTATGGCTACACCTTC
-,-,TRBJ2-2,TRBV30,CAFPRAGTGELFF,TGTGCCTTCCCTAGGGCGGGGACCGGGGAGCTGTTTTTT
-,-,TRBJ2-7,TRBV27,CASSLKLLSQYEQYF,TGTGCCAGCAGTTTGAAGCTCCTATCCCAATACGAGCAGTACTTC
-,TRBD2,TRBJ2-1,TRBV6-6,CVTRTGLAGGGEQFF,TGTGTCACCCGGACCGGACTAGCGGGAGGGGGTGAGCAGTTCTTC
-,TRBD1,TRBJ1-6,TRBV7-8,CASSFGTGSNSPLHF,TGTGCCAGCAGCTTTGGGACAGGGAGTAATTCACCCCTCCACTTT
-,TRBD1,TRBJ1-1,TRBV6-1,CASSERAGGTNTEAFF,TGTGCTAGCAGTGAACGGGCAGGGGGTACGAACACTGAAGCTTTCTTT
-,-,TRBJ2-3,TRBV5-1,CASSARVRGTDTQYF,TGCGCCAGCAGCGCCAGGGTTAGGGGCACAGATACGCAGTATTTT
-,-,TRBJ1-5,TRBV27,CASSLSGRNQPQHF,TGTGCCAGCAGTTTATCTGGCAGAAATCAGCCCCAGCATTTT
few,-,TRBJ2-7,TRBV19,CASSWGTTNYEQYF,TGTGCCAGTAGCTGGGGGACAACGAACTACGAGCAGTACTTC
-,-,TRBJ2-5,TRBV6-5,CASKSSWKRETQYF,TGTGCCAGCAAGTCCTCTTGGAAGCGAGAGACCCAGTACTTC
once,-,TRBJ2-1,TRBV28,CASRPGGRTYNEQFF,TGTGCCAGCCGCCCCGGGGGGCGCACCTACAATGAGCAGTTCTTC
-,-,TRBJ2-5,TRBV19,CASSTHRGSGETQYF,TGTGCCAGTAGTACCCATAGGGGGTCTGGGGAGACCCAGTACTTC
-,TRBD1,TRBJ2-7,TRBV9,CASSVEDRGYEQYF,TGTGCCAGCAGCGTAGAGGACAGGGGGTACGAGCAGTACTTC
-,TRBD2,TRBJ2-1,TRBV7-6,CASSLKWSGRGRDEQFF,TGTGCCAGCAGCTTAAAGTGGAGCGGGAGGGGGCGGGATGAGCAGTTCTTC
-,-,TRBJ1-6,TRBV21-1,CASSKSRDRSRLRSYNSPLHF,TGTGCCAGCAGCAAATCCCGGGACAGGTCGCGTCTTCGCTCCTATAATTCACCCCTCCACTTT
-,TRBD1,TRBJ1-2,TRBV5-6,CASSLVGTDFFGYTF,TGTGCCAGCAGCTTAGTCGGGACAGACTTTTTTGGCTACACCTTC
-,TRBD1,TRBJ1-1,TRBV14,CASSQRSLRQGAQRAEAFF,TGTGCCAGCAGCCAGAGGAGCTTAAGACAGGGCGCTCAGAGGGCTGAAGCTTTCTTT
once,-,TRBJ2-3,TRBV29-1,CSVERRTQYF,TGCAGCGTTGAAAGGCGGACGCAGTATTTT
-,-,TRBJ1-6,TRBV5-1,CASSLVDPRDNSPLHF,TGCGCCAGCAGCTTGGTAGACCCACGGGATAATTCACCCCTCCACTTT
-,TRBD1,TRBJ1-5,TRBV27,CASSLTGGEQPQHF,TGTGCCAGCAGTTTGACAGGGGGGGAGCAGCCCCAGCATTTT
-,TRBD2,TRBJ2-1,TRBV7-2,CAMTGGNEQFF,TGTGCCATGACGGGAGGCAATGAGCAGTTCTTC
-,-,TRBJ2-7,TRBV7-2,CASSLHPSSDYEQYF,TGTGCCAGCAGCTTACACCCCTCATCAGACTACGAGCAGTACTTC
-,-,TRBJ1-1,TRBV7-9,CSSREGENTEAFF,TGTTCCAGCAGAGAGGGTGAGAACACTGAAGCTTTCTTT
-,-,TRBJ1-4,TRBV4-3,CASSQDIGGGKLFF,TGCGCCAGCAGCCAAGATATCGGGGGGGGAAAACTGTTTTTT
-,-,TRBJ1-2,TRBV7-2,CASSLSKIYGYTF,TGTGCCAGCAGCTTAAGCAAGATCTATGGCTACACCTTC
-,TRBD1,TRBJ1-2,TRBV6-1,CASSPDRVVGGYTF,TGTGCCAGCAGCCCAGACAGGGTGGTTGGTGGCTACACCTTC
once,TRBD2,TRBJ2-1,TRBV10-2,CASRGLAGVGNEQFF,TGCGCCAGCAGGGGTCTAGCGGGGGTAGGGAATGAGCAGTTCTTC
-,TRBD1,TRBJ2-7,TRBV7-9,CASSLEGTGPYEQYF,TGTGCCAGCAGCTTAGAAGGGACAGGGCCCTACGAGCAGTACTTC
-,-,TRBJ1-1,TRBV10-3,CAIKEGNTEAFF,TGTGCCATCAAGGAGGGGAACACTGAAGCTTTCTTT
-,-,TRBJ2-7,TRBV19,CASSIQGGAYEQYF,TGTGCCAGTAGTATACAGGGGGGAGCCTACGAGCAGTACTTC
-,-,TRBJ2-7,TRBV6-1,CASSDPEGVRYEQYF,TGTGCCAGCAGTGATCCAGAGGGGGTCCGCTACGAGCAGTACTTC
-,TRBD2,TRBJ2-1,TRBV6-4,CASSVTSGINEQFF,TGTGCCAGCAGTGTGACTAGCGGGATCAATGAGCAGTTCTTC
-,-,TRBJ1-3,TRBV7-2,CASSLGQSGDTIYF,TGTGCCAGCAGCTTAGGACAGTCGGGAGACACCATATATTTT
-,TRBD1,TRBJ1-2,TRBV11-2,CASSSPRQGHGYTF,TGTGCCAGCAGCTCCCCTAGACAGGGGCACGGCTACACCTTC
-,-,TRBJ1-3,TRBV18,CASSPGAQTSGNTIYF,TGTGCCAGCTCACCCGGCGCACAGACCTCTGGAAACACCATATATTTT
-,-,TRBJ2-7,TRBV14,CASSQGIGSPYEQYF,TGTGCCAGCAGCCAAGGGATCGGGAGTCCGTACGAGCAGTACTTC